Sequencing of this T cell receptor beta chain was carried out in a study of shared clonotypes between healthy human individuals. Deep-level running was used for the assay. Using immunoSEQ multiplex PCR, the repertoire was profiled, and TCRdb retains in-frame clones only, with some absent. The sample lists about 960,000 clones, 76% seen once, with nearly 1.5% in the top ten. Study-level findings and limits: What limited the represented genetic and exposure-history diversity was the small number of donors. Clonotype sharing among donors was expected to depend on sequencing depth.

This clone is a singleton in its sample. Its antigen is as yet unknown. V dropped 4 bases and J dropped 0 bases, with 6 bases sitting between them. The CDR3 totals 14 residues. The V gene's germline CDR1 is MDHEN and CDR2 SYDVKM. Among the donors, all were Caucasian adults who lived in Nashville, Tennessee. Sequencing was performed on memory CD4+ T cells sorted from blood. The sample's subset: CD45RA-negative fraction. This TCR was sampled from a man aged 18 to 35 in good health. The chain couples TRBV28 to TRBJ1-4; D gene uncertain. The CDR3 region has the DNA TGTGCCAGCAGTTCTATAGCAACTAATGAAAAACTGTTTTTT. As protein: CASSSIATNEKLFF.